This T cell receptor beta chain is drawn from a study of T cell responses to AZD1222 COVID-19 vaccine. The protocol was immunoSEQ multiplex PCR, while the TCRdb copy is restricted to in-frame clones and leaves out a portion. The table has about 140,000 clones, around 90% seen once. Study-wide results and caveats: Spike-specific TCR breadth and depth both grew after two AZD1222 doses. Vaccine-associated CD4 TCRs ranged over spike, dominating at 160-218 and 743-854. The reported proportion of spike-specific TCRs targeting unmutated variant regions was nearly half. Baseline seropositives among AZD1222 recipients totaled only 5 or 6.

The CDR3 contains 12 residues. Trimming left V 5 bases short and J 9 bases short, with 11 bases between. The V gene's germline CDR1 is MNHEY and CDR2 SVGEGT. On this clone: As yet, its antigen is unknown.

This material consisted of peripheral blood, taken 28 days after the second dose of the MenACWY control vaccine. This sequence joins TRBV6-2 or TRBV6-3 and TRBJ2-1; D possibly corresponds to TRBD2 (7 bases). The source of this sequence is an adult who received the MenACWY meningococcal vaccine as a control. CDR3 region: CASSRGASEQFF. DNA of the CDR3: TGTGCCAGCAGTCGGGGGGCCAGTGAGCAGTTCTTC.